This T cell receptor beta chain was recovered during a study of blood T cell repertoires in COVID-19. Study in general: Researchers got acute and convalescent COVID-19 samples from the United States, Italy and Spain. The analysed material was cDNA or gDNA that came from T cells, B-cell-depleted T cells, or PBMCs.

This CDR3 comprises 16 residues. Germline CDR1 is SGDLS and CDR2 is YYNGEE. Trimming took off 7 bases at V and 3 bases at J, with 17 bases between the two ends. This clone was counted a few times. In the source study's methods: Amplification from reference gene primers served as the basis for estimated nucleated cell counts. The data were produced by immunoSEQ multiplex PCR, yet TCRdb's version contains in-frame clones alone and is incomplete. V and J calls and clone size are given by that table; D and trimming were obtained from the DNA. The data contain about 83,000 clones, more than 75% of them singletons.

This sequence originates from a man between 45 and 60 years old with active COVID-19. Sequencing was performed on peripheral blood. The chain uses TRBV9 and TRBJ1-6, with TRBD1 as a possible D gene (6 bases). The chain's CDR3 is CASDEGQGIYNSPLHF. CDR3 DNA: TGTGCCAGCGACGAGGGGCAGGGGATCTATAATTCACCCCTCCACTTT.